This TCR beta chain was sequenced during a study of metastatic and nonmetastatic thyroid tumors. Across the study: Samples came from malignant and benign thyroid patients, and repertoires were compared across blood and tumor or nodule tissue.

Authors' analysis steps: Differences in CDR3 between clinicopathological groups were drawn on to build a classifier intended to discriminate distant-metastatic papillary thyroid cancer patients. Using MiXCR, TCRdb reanalyzed the PCR reads. For this entry, the V and J calls and clone size follow TCRdb and not the study's own pipeline. The repertoire holds approximately 84,000 clones, with more than 12% as singletons. Treatment of any kind had been given to no patient before thyroid surgery. About this clone: A much larger clonotype is one base distant, so this may be a read error.

The CDR3 is made up of 14 amino acids. V lost 2 bases and J 4 bases, leaving 12 bases between the germline ends. Germline V CDR1 and CDR2: SGHNT, YYREEE (reference sequence). Source material: blood. The sequence was obtained from a female donor with papillary thyroid cancer or a benign thyroid nodule (not recorded which). Some clones in this sample may be carry-over from other donors' samples. The chain combines TRBV5-4 with TRBJ1-1, with D possibly matching TRBD1 (6 bases). CDR3 DNA sequence: TGTGCCAGCAGCTTTAATACAGGGAGCACTGAAGCTTTCTTT. Its protein product is CASSFNTGSTEAFF.